The sequence of this T cell receptor beta chain was determined in a study of blood T cell repertoires in COVID-19. Background on the study: Whether acute or convalescent, the COVID-19 samples came from the United States, Italy and Spain. The cDNA or gDNA used as material had been derived from T cells, B-cell-depleted T cells, or PBMCs.

In the study's own analysis: Nucleated cell counts were estimated from reference gene primer amplification. Some clones are missing from TCRdb's copy, which holds only in-frame ones; the method was immunoSEQ multiplex PCR. V, J and clone size are those of that table, while D and trimming were read from the DNA. Among around 300,000 clones listed, roughly 89% were seen once. The V end lost 2 bases, the J end lost 0 bases, and 13 bases lay between the germline ends. CDR1 is KGHSH and CDR2 is LQKENI in the germline V gene. CDR3 length: 16 amino acids. V gene TRBV18 combines with J gene TRBJ1-2; D is possibly TRBD1 (5 bases). This TCR was recovered from a man aged 45-65 years with acute or convalescent COVID-19. Material for sequencing was peripheral blood. The CDR3 loop is CASSPSGGTANYGYTF. CDR3 bases: TGTGCCAGCTCACCATCGGGAGGGACGGCTAACTATGGCTACACCTTC.